A single T cell receptor (beta chain) is shown here with its context. What it binds is not known. The data stem from a study of shared clonotypes between healthy human individuals. Looking at the study overall: Those who served as donors were a couple of women and three men between the ages of 18 and 49. A donor's plate count was three for CD4 naive and three for CD4 memory; CD8 naive had two and CD8 memory one. Notes on the study in general: Relative to their counterparts shared across all four donors, non-shared clonotypes exhibited diminished generation probabilities. The diversity represented, both genetic and in exposure history, was limited by few donors.

Naive CD8 cells lacked CD45RO, underwent positive selection for CCR7 and left out terminally differentiated effector memory CD45RA+ cells. TCRdb keeps only in-frame clones here, not all; method: immunoSEQ multiplex PCR. The sample holds 750,000 to 1,000,000 clones; 80% to 95% are singletons and the top ten take nearly 25%. The receptor was isolated from a man aged 30 to 39 in good health. The sequencing sample was made of naive CD8+ T cells sorted from blood.

In nucleotides, the CDR3 is TGTGCCAGCAGCGTAGCTGCGGGACTAGCGGGAATGAACGCCCTGAAAAACATTCAGTACTTC. Its translation: CASSVAAGLAGMNALKNIQYF. The rearrangement uses TRBV9 and TRBJ2-4; 13 nucleotides align to TRBD2. CDR3 size: 21 residues. V lost 0 bases and J lost 4; bases outside the gene matches: 16. Looked up from germline, CDR1 is SGDLS and CDR2 is YYNGEE.